These 23 T cell receptor beta chains share one sample of origin, sequenced in a study of blood T cells in healthy people across ages. For the second PCR, which ran for roughly 7 to 11 cycles, a sample-barcoded 5' primer and a J-beta primer mix were used. TCRdb re-analysed the 5' RACE reads in MiXCR, keeping a single row per CDR3 protein. The sample contains about 1.8 million distinct CDR3 sequences, around half of which appear only once. Material: blood. These TCRs come from a woman in her forties in good health.

In its sample, this clonotype was seen a few times. The chain has TRBV27 and TRBJ2-4, with TRBD1 matching over 8 bases. The J call is uncertain, as TRBJ2-7 better fits the DNA end. The CDR3 covers 15 residues. In germline, CDR1 is MNHEY, CDR2 SMNVEV (reference sequence). CDR3 residues: CASSYTPGQVFEQYF. The CDR3 nucleotides read TGTGCCAGCAGTTACACCCCGGGACAGGTCTTCGAGCAGTACTTC.

The chain joins TRBV20-1 to TRBJ1-1, with D possibly TRBD1 on 5 matching bases. This CDR3 has 12 amino acids. Germline lookup yields CDR1 DFQATT and CDR2 SNEGSKA (reference sequence). The CDR3 DNA is TGCAGGGCGCGAAGGGGAAACACTGAAGCTTTCTTT. Translating it yields CRARRGNTEAFF.

The rearrangement joins TRBV10-3 to TRBJ1-2; weak D call: TRBD1 (5 bases). Germline V gene sequence: CDR1 ENHRY, CDR2 SYGVKD. CDR3 length equals 14 residues. V was pared by 10 bases and J by 5 bases, with 20 bases between. The CDR3 loop reads CATASSGSGYGYTF. DNA of the CDR3: TGTGCCACCGCGTCATCAGGGTCCGGGTATGGCTACACCTTC.

The gene calls are TRBV7-9 and TRBJ2-7; a weak D match, TRBD1 (6 bases). V lost 5 bases to trimming and J lost 3 bases, with 14 bases between them. CDR1 is SEHNR, CDR2 FQNEAQ, per germline (reference sequence). This CDR3 is 14 amino acids long. In DNA form, the CDR3 reads TGTGCCAGCAGCATCTCTACAGGGATCTACGAGCAGTACTTC. Protein: CASSISTGIYEQYF.

This clonotype was seen a few times. The chain recombines TRBV28 with TRBJ1-2; 8 bases are a match to TRBD1. The CDR3 covers 15 residues. V lost 8 bases to trimming and J lost 7 bases; unmatched junction nucleotides: 15. Germline CDR1 and CDR2: MDHEN and SYDVKM. Here the CDR3 DNA reads TGTGCCAGCCGCTCAGTGAACGACAGGGGAATTGGCTACACCTTC. Its translation is CASRSVNDRGIGYTF.

The rearrangement uses TRBV20-1 and TRBJ2-4, with TRBD1 matching over 7 bases. The DNA end lines up better with TRBJ2-7; the J call may be wrong. The CDR3 length is 17 residues. The germline gives CDR1 DFQATT, CDR2 SNEGSKA (reference sequence). The CDR3 sequence is CSAREDFRGGQAYEQYF. DNA of the CDR3: TGCAGTGCTAGAGAGGACTTCCGAGGGGGCCAAGCCTACGAGCAGTACTTC.

The V gene is TRBV7-2, the J gene TRBJ2-3; D is ambiguous. Germline V gene data show CDR1 as SGHTA and CDR2 as FQGNSA. CDR3 size: 13 residues. Trimming took off 5 bases at V and 2 bases at J, with 8 bases between the two ends. The CDR3 loop is CASSADPTDTQYF. Here the CDR3 DNA reads TGTGCCAGCAGCGCGGATCCCACAGATACGCAGTATTTT.

Here the CDR3 reads CASSLVASSSYEQYF. Here the CDR3 DNA reads TGCGCCAGCAGCTTGGTGGCCAGTTCGAGCTACGAGCAGTACTTC. This rearrangement joins TRBV5-1 to TRBJ2-5; no reliable D call. Matching the DNA end better, TRBJ2-7 makes the J call doubtful. The V gene's germline CDR1 is SGHRS and CDR2 YFSETQ. The CDR3 consists of 15 residues.

The J gene is TRBJ2-5, the V gene TRBV4-3; D unclear. This CDR3 has 15 amino acids. CDR1 and CDR2 (germline): LGHNA, YSLEER. V lost 2 bases to trimming and J lost 2 bases, with 12 bases between them. The CDR3 bases are TGCGCCAGCAGCCAACGGGTGTCTCAGCAAGAGACCCAGTACTTC. Translated: CASSQRVSQQETQYF.

The CDR3 reads CASSPREANYNEQFF. The CDR3 nucleotides are TGCGCCAGCAGCCCCAGGGAGGCGAATTACAATGAGCAGTTCTTC. This chain connects TRBV5-1 to TRBJ2-1; TRBD2 might be the D (6 bases). V was trimmed by 4 bases and J by 4 bases, leaving 15 bases between them. The CDR3 has 15 residues. Germline CDR1 reads SGHRS; CDR2 reads YFSETQ. Drawing the rest from reference TRBV5-1 and TRBJ2-1, the complete variable domain is KAGVTQTPRYLIKTRGQQVTLSCSPISGHRSVSWYQQTPGQGLQFLFEYFSETQRNKGNFPGRFSGRQFSNSRSEMNVSTLELGDSALYLCASSPREANYNEQFFGPGTRLTVL.

This clonotype was seen many times. The chain carries TRBV28 and TRBJ2-6, with 7 bases identical to TRBD1. This CDR3 has 14 residues. Trimming removed 6 bases from V and 4 bases from J; junction bases left unmatched: 3. The V gene's germline CDR1 is MDHEN and CDR2 SYDVKM. The CDR3 sequence: CASRRGPGANVLTF. In DNA, the CDR3 is TGTGCCAGCAGGAGGGGGCCCGGGGCCAACGTCCTGACTTTC.

The chain carries TRBV20-1 and TRBJ2-1; the D is unclear. V was shortened by 0 bases and J by 2 bases, with 14 bases between the two germline ends. Germline V gene data show CDR1 as DFQATT and CDR2 as SNEGSKA (reference sequence). This CDR3 has 16 residues. Here the CDR3 DNA reads TGCAGTGCTAGAGATCCAGGCAGGAATACCTACAATGAGCAGTTCTTC. It yields the protein CSARDPGRNTYNEQFF.

The V gene is TRBV5-6, the J gene TRBJ1-2; maybe TRBD1 (5 bases). Trimming removed 4 bases from V and 4 bases from J, with 17 bases in between. From germline, CDR1 is SGHDT and CDR2 YYEEEE. This CDR3 comprises 15 residues. CDR3 sequence (DNA): TGTGCCAGCAGCCCCGAGGGCCCGGGGGTCTATGGCTACACCTTC. This encodes CASSPEGPGVYGYTF.

Only a few counts were recorded for this clonotype. The rearrangement links TRBV27 to TRBJ1-6; possible D gene TRBD1, 5 bases. CDR1 is MNHEY and CDR2 is SMNVEV in the germline V gene (reference sequence). The CDR3 runs 15 residues. Trimming removed 0 bases at V and 6 bases at J, with 9 bases between. The CDR3 region has the DNA TGTGCCAGCAGTTTATCGTCTCAGGGTAATTCACCCCTCCACTTT. It codes for CASSLSSQGNSPLHF.

V usage is TRBV29-1 and J usage is TRBJ1-1, with D possibly being TRBD1 (5 bases). V was clipped by 3 bases and J by 0 bases, with 14 bases between them. This CDR3 is 15 amino acids long. The V gene's germline CDR1 is SQVTM and CDR2 ANQGSEA. CDR3 sequence: CSVEGDSLMNTEAFF. The CDR3 nucleotides read TGCAGCGTTGAGGGTGACAGTTTAATGAACACTGAAGCTTTCTTT.

The rearrangement joins TRBV4-1 to TRBJ2-3; possible D gene TRBD2, 5 bases. The CDR3 sequence is 16 residues long. CDR1 MGHRA and CDR2 YSYEKL come from the germline V gene. Deletions cut 0 bases from V and 2 bases from J, with 12 bases between. CDR3 region: CASSQDGETTTDTQYF. Written as DNA, the CDR3 is TGCGCCAGCAGCCAAGATGGGGAGACTACCACAGATACGCAGTATTTT.

This clonotype was seen more than once but under ten times. The chain combines TRBV5-1 with TRBJ1-2, with TRBD1 identical over 7 bases. The CDR3 covers 15 residues. J lost 4 bases, V lost 0 bases, and 6 bases had no gene match. The V gene's germline CDR1 is SGHRS and CDR2 YFSETQ. For the CDR3, the DNA is TGCGCCAGCAGCTTGGGCGGACAGGTCATCTATGGCTACACCTTC. Translating gives CASSLGGQVIYGYTF.

This rearrangement joins TRBV28 to TRBJ2-7, with 8 bases aligning to TRBD1. After removal of 5 bases from V and 0 bases from J, the junction contained 9 bases not matched to a gene. The CDR3 extends over 16 amino acids. Germline-derived CDR1 and CDR2 are MDHEN and SYDVKM. The CDR3 DNA follows: TGTGCCAGCAGTAAATGGGACAGGCGAAGCTCCTACGAGCAGTACTTC. Amino acid sequence: CASSKWDRRSSYEQYF.

V gene TRBV29-1 combines with J gene TRBJ2-1, with 11 bases identical to TRBD1. The CDR3 has 15 amino acids. Germline CDR1 reads SQVTM; CDR2 reads ANQGSEA. V shed 2 bases, J shed 7 bases, and the junction held 7 bases outside the gene matches. CDR3 bases: TGCAGCGTTGAATCCGGGACAGGGGGTGGGAATGAGCAGTTCTTC. This sequence encodes CSVESGTGGGNEQFF.

V and J are TRBV5-1 and TRBJ1-6; no reliable D call. Per germline, CDR1 SGHRS and CDR2 YFSETQ. The length of the CDR3 is 13 residues. V was cut by 2 bases and J by 10 bases, with 10 bases left in between. Written as DNA, the CDR3 is TGCGCCAGCAGCTTACAGTTGAACTCACCCCTCCACTTT. Translating it yields CASSLQLNSPLHF.

This clonotype was found once. The J gene is TRBJ1-2, the V gene TRBV4-3, with D uncertain. The CDR3 covers 15 residues. CDR1 and CDR2 from the germline V gene are LGHNA and YSLEER. Between the trimmed V and J ends, which lost 1 base and 8 bases, there was a span of 17 bases. Here the CDR3 DNA reads TGCGCCAGCAGCCAAGCAGATCAAAGGGCGGGCGGCTACACCTTC. This sequence encodes CASSQADQRAGGYTF.

This clonotype has a count of ten or more. The J gene is TRBJ2-5, the V gene TRBV7-2; the D is unclear. CDR3 length equals 11 residues. Trimming took off 6 bases at V and 4 bases at J, with 6 bases between the two ends. Germline V gene lookup returns CDR1 SGHTA and CDR2 FQGNSA. The CDR3 nucleotides read TGTGCCAGCAGACGGGTAGAGACCCAGTACTTC. Protein sequence: CASRRVETQYF. The whole variable domain, filled in from reference TRBV7-2 and TRBJ2-5, reads GAGVSQSPSNKVTEKGKDVELRCDPISGHTALYWYRQSLGQGLEFLIYFQGNSAPDKSGLPSDRFSAERTGGSVSTLTIQRTQQEDSAVYLCASRRVETQYFGPGTRLLVL.

This chain links TRBV5-1 with TRBJ1-2, with 7 bases lining up with TRBD1. V gave up 4 bases and J gave up 6 bases; unmatched junction bases: 9. This CDR3 spans 14 amino acids. Germline V gives CDR1 SGHRS, CDR2 YFSETQ. The CDR3 reads CASSVAGTVNGYTF. For the CDR3, the DNA is TGCGCCAGCAGCGTGGCTGGGACAGTCAATGGCTACACCTTC.